What follows is one T cell receptor (beta chain) and its context. This entry comes from a study of blood T cell repertoires in COVID-19. Background on the study: Sites in the United States, Italy and Spain provided acute and convalescent COVID-19 samples. The analysed material was cDNA or gDNA that came from T cells, B-cell-depleted T cells, or PBMCs.

Authors' processing steps: Amplification from reference gene primers served as the basis for estimated nucleated cell counts. Assay used: immunoSEQ multiplex PCR; TCRdb lists only in-frame clones, some missing. That table supplies the V and J calls and clone size; D and trimming were determined from the DNA. The repertoire holds under 200,000 clones, with 85% to 90% as singletons. The clonotype comes from a man aged 45 to 65 with active or convalescent COVID-19. The sample was peripheral blood.

The CDR3, as DNA: TGTGCCAGCAGCGCAGGGGGTCCAGGGACTGAAGCTTTCTTT. It yields the protein CASSAGGPGTEAFF. The chain links TRBV9 to TRBJ1-1, with 7 positions matching TRBD1. The trim removed 3 bases at V and 5 bases at J, leaving 7 bases unmatched. Per the germline V gene, CDR1 is SGDLS and CDR2 is YYNGEE. CDR3 length equals 14 residues.